Described below is a single T cell receptor (beta chain) sequence and its context. As yet, its antigen is unknown. These data belong to a study of long-term antiretroviral therapy in people with HIV. Background on the study: Samples from the earliest time points predate the 2015 immediate-ART recommendation by about a decade. Study outcomes and limitations: When set beside controls, HIV repertoires had CDR3 length ranges that were narrower.

Germline assignment: CDR1 MNHNY and CDR2 SVGAGI (reference sequence). The CDR3 totals 16 residues. V lost 8 bases and J lost 2, with 21 bases in between. Sequencing used immunoSEQ v3.0 at survey level. Generated by immunoSEQ multiplex PCR, the TCRdb table keeps only in-frame clones and is missing some. The repertoire holds about 30,000 clones, with over 85% as singletons. This TCR was sampled from a woman aged 35 to 49 with HIV. The sample consisted of unsorted PBMCs, taken almost 6.6 years after starting antiretroviral therapy. J is TRBJ1-2 and V is TRBV6-6; D ambiguous. In DNA form, the CDR3 reads TGTGCCAGCTCCCCGAGGAGCAGTTCGGCCAACTATGGCTACACCTTC. Translating it yields CASSPRSSSANYGYTF.